This TCR beta chain appears in the sequencing data of a study of OX40 agonist ivuxolimab in advanced cancers. Study in general: Of mixed ages from about 23 to 79 and averaging about 60 years, the group was over 80% male. General observations from the study: Specificity for antigen went undetermined in the expanded peripheral T cells.

Drawing of blood for sampling happened at baseline, at cycle 4 day 1, and at cycle 7 day 1. Germline V CDR1 and CDR2: SGHRS, YFSETQ. V gave up 3 bases and J gave up 14 bases; unmatched junction bases: 9. The length of the CDR3 is 13 residues. The protocol was immunoSEQ multiplex PCR, while the TCRdb copy is restricted to in-frame clones and leaves out a portion. The table lists around 72,000 clones, roughly nine tenths of them singletons. About this clone: No antigen is known for it.

The sample consisted of CD4+ or CD8+ T cells sorted from blood, taken in a trial of the OX40 agonist ivuxolimab. This rearrangement joins TRBV5-1 to TRBJ2-3; TRBD2 agrees at 10 bases. The sequence was obtained from an adult with an advanced solid tumor such as melanoma, head and neck, liver or kidney cancer. CDR3 sequence: CASSSGASGSRYF. For the CDR3, the DNA is TGCGCCAGCAGCTCCGGTGCTAGCGGGAGCCGGTATTTT. Complete variable domain (other parts from reference TRBV5-1 and TRBJ2-3): KAGVTQTPRYLIKTRGQQVTLSCSPISGHRSVSWYQQTPGQGLQFLFEYFSETQRNKGNFPGRFSGRQFSNSRSEMNVSTLELGDSALYLCASSSGASGSRYFGPGTRLTVL.